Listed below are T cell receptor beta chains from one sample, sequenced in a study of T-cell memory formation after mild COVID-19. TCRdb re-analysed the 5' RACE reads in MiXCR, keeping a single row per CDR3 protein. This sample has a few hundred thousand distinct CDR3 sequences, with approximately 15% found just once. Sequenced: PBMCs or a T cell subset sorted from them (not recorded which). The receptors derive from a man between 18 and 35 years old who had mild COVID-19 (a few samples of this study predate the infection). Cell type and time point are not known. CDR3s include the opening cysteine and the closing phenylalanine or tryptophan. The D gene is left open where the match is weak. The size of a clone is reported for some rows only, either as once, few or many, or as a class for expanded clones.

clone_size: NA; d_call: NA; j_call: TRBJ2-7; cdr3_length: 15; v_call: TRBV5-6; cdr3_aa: CASSLLGDASYEQYF; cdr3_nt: TGTGCCAGCAGCTTACTCGGGGATGCGTCCTACGAGCAGTACTTC
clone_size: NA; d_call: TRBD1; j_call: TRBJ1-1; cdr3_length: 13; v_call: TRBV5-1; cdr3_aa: CASSSGQMNTEAF; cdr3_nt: TGCGCCAGCAGCTCGGGACAGATGAACACTGAAGCTTTT
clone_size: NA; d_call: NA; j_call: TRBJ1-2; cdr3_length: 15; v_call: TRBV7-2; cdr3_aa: CASSFRTRGLYGYTF; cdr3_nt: TGTGCCAGCAGCTTCAGGACACGGGGCCTCTATGGCTACACCTTC
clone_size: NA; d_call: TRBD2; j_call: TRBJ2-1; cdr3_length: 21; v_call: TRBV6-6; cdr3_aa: CASSPLTLLASGELREGEQFF; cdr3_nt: TGTGCCAGCAGTCCCCTTACTCTATTGGCTAGCGGGGAGCTTAGGGAGGGTGAGCAGTTCTTC
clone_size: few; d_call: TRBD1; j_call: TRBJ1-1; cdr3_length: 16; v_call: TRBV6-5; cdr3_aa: CASSSPKTGANTEAFF; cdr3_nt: TGTGCCAGCAGTTCCCCAAAGACAGGGGCCAACACTGAAGCTTTCTTT
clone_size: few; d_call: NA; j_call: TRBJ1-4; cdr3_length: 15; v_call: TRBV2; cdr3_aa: CASSEAARQLEKLFF; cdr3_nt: TGTGCCAGCAGTGAAGCGGCCCGACAGCTAGAAAAACTGTTTTTT
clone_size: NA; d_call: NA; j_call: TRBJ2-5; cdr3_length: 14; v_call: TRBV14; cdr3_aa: CASSKLAPQETQYF; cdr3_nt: TGTGCCAGCAGCAAACTAGCCCCACAAGAGACCCAGTACTTC
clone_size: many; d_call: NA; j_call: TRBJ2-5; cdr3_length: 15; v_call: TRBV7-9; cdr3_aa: CASSPVGSIQETQYF; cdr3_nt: TGTGCCAGCAGCCCTGTCGGGAGCATACAAGAGACCCAGTACTTC
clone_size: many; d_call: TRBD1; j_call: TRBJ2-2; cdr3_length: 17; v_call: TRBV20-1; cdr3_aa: CSARAGTGGWNTGELFF; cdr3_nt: TGCAGTGCTAGGGCCGGGACAGGGGGCTGGAACACCGGGGAGCTGTTTTTT
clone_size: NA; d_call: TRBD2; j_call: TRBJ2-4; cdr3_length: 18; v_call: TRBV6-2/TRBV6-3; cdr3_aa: CASRPGLVTQGAKNIQYF; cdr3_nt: TGTGCCAGCAGACCGGGACTAGTAACTCAGGGGGCCAAAAACATTCAGTACTTC
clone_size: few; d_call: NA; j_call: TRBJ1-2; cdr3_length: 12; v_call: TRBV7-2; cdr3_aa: CASSLRRGGYTF; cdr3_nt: TGTGCCAGCAGCTTGCGCCGTGGAGGCTACACCTTC
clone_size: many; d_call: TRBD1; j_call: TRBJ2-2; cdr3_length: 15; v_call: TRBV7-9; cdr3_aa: CASSPGTGVPGELFF; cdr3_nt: TGTGCCAGCAGCCCGGGGACAGGGGTCCCCGGGGAGCTGTTTTTT
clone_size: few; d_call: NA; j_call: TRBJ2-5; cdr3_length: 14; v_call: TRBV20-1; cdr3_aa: CSVVSRDGGKTQYF; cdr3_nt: TGCAGTGTCGTGTCCCGGGACGGCGGGAAGACCCAGTACTTC
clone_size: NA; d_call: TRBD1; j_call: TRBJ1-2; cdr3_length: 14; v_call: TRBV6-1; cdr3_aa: CASSYGTGVYGYTF; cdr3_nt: TGTGCCAGCTCTTATGGGACAGGGGTATATGGCTACACCTTC
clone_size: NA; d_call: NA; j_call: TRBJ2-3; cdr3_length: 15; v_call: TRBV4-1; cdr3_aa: CASSQVGRDEATQYF; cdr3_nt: TGCGCCAGCAGCCAAGTAGGCAGGGATGAGGCTACGCAGTATTTT
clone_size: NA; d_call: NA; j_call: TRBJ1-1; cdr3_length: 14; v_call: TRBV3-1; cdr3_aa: CASSQGGANRRTFF; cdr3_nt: TGTGCCAGCAGCCAAGGGGGGGCGAACAGAAGGACTTTCTTT
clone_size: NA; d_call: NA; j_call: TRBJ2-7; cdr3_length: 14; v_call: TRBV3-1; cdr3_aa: CASSQQGGHYEQYF; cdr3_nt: TGTGCCAGCAGCCAGCAGGGAGGACACTACGAGCAGTACTTC
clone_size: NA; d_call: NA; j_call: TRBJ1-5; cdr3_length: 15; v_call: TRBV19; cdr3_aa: CASSRAINSNQPQHF; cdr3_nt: TGTGCCAGTAGTCGAGCTATCAATAGCAATCAGCCCCAGCATTTT
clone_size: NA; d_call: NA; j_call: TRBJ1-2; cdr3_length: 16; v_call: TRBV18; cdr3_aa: CASSPPALGREAGYTF; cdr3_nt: TGTGCCAGCTCACCACCGGCACTGGGACGTGAAGCTGGCTACACCTTC
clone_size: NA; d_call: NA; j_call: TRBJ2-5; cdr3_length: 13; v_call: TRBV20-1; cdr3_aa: CSARVPASETQYF; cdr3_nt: TGCAGTGCTAGAGTGCCCGCGAGCGAGACCCAGTACTTC
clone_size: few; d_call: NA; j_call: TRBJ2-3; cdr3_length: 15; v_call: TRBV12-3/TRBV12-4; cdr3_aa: CASSLRQRDTDTQYF; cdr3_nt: TGTGCCAGCAGTTTACGACAGCGAGACACAGATACGCAGTATTTT
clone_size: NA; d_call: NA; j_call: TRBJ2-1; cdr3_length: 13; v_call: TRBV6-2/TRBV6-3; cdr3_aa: CASSYLPGAEQFF; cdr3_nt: TGTGCCAGCAGTTACCTCCCAGGGGCTGAGCAGTTCTTC
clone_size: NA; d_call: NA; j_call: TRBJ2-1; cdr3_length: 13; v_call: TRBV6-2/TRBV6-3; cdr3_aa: CASKLDSNNEQFF; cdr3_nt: TGTGCCAGCAAACTGGACAGCAACAATGAGCAGTTCTTC
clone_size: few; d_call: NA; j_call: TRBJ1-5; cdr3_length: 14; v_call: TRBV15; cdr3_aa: CATSRDQTRQPQHF; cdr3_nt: TGTGCCACCAGCAGGGATCAAACTAGGCAGCCCCAGCATTTT
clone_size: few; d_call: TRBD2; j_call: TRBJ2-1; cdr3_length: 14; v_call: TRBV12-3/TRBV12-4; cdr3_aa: CASKGSGEAKEQFF; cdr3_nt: TGTGCCAGCAAGGGGAGCGGGGAAGCGAAGGAGCAGTTCTTC
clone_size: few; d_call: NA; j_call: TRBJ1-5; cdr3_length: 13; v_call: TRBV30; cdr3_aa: CAWSQGSNQPQHF; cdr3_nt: TGTGCCTGGTCCCAGGGTAGCAATCAGCCCCAGCATTTT
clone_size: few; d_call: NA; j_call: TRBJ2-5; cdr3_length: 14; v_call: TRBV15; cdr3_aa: CATSRDGGLETQYF; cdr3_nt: TGTGCCACCAGCAGAGACGGGGGGCTCGAGACCCAGTACTTC
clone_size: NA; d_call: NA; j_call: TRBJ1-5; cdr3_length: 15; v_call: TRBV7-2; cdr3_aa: CASRSTGAGNQPQHF; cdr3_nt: TGTGCCAGCAGGTCAACCGGGGCCGGAAATCAGCCCCAGCATTTT
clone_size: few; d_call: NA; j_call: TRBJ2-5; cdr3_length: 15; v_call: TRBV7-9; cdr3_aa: CASSLDGSRQETQYF; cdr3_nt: TGTGCCAGCAGCTTAGATGGGAGTCGCCAAGAGACCCAGTACTTC
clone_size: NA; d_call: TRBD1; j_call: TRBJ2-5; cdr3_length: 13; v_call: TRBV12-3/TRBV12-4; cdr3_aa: CASRGQNKETQYF; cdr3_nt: TGTGCCAGCAGGGGACAGAATAAAGAGACCCAGTACTTC
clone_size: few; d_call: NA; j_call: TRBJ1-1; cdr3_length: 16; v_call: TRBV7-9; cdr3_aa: CASSVLRSTMNTEAFF; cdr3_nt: TGTGCCAGCAGCGTCCTCAGGAGCACCATGAACACTGAAGCTTTCTTT
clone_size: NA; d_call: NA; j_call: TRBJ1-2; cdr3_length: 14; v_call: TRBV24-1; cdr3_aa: CATSDAGSVTGYTF; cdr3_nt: TGTGCCACCAGTGATGCAGGAAGCGTAACTGGCTACACCTTC
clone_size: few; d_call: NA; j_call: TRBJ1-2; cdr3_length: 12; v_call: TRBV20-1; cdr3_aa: CSATKDGYGYTF; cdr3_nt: TGCAGTGCTACAAAGGACGGGTATGGCTACACCTTC
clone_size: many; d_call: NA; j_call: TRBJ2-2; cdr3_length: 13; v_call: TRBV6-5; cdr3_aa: CASKHQNTGELFF; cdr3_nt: TGTGCCAGCAAACACCAGAACACCGGGGAGCTGTTTTTT
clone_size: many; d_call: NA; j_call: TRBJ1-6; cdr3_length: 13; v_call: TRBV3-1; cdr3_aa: CASSPGQGTPLHF; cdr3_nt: TGTGCCAGCAGCCCGGGACAAGGAACGCCCCTCCACTTT
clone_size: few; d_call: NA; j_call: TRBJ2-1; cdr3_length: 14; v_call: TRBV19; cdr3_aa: CASGQRTVNNEQFF; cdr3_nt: TGTGCCAGCGGGCAGCGGACAGTAAACAATGAGCAGTTCTTC
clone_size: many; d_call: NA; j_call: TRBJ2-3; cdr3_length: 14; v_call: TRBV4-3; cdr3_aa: CASSQDRAGYTQYF; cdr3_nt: TGCGCCAGCAGCCAAGATCGGGCGGGTTATACGCAGTATTTT
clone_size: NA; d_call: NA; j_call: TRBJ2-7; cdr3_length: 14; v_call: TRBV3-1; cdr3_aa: CASSQDAGPLEQYF; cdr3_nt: TGTGCCAGCAGCCAAGACGCCGGGCCCCTGGAGCAGTACTTC
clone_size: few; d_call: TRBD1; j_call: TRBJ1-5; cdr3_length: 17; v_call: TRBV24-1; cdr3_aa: CATSDLGQGFSNQPQHF; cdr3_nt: TGTGCCACCAGTGATTTGGGACAGGGGTTTAGCAATCAGCCCCAGCATTTT
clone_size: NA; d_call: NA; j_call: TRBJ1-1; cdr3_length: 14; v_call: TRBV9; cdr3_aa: CASSVGGLGTEAFF; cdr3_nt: TGTGCCAGCAGCGTGGGGGGATTAGGCACTGAAGCTTTCTTT
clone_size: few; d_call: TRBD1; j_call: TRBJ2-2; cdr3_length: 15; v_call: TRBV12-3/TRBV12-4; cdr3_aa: CASRRWTGGFGELFF; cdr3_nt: TGTGCCAGCAGGAGGTGGACAGGGGGCTTCGGGGAGCTGTTTTTT
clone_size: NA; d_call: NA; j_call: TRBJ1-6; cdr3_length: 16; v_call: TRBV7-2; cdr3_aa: CASLYSRAGHNSPLHF; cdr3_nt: TGTGCCAGCCTATATTCGCGGGCAGGGCATAATTCACCCCTCCACTTT
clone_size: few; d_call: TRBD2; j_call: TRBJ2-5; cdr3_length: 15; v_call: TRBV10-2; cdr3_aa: CASSDPGTTQETQYF; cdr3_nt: TGCGCCAGCAGTGACCCCGGGACTACCCAAGAGACCCAGTACTTC
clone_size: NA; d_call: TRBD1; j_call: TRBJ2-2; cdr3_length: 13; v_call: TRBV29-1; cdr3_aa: CSVGRDRPRELFF; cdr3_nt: TGCAGCGTGGGCCGGGACAGACCCCGGGAGCTGTTTTTT
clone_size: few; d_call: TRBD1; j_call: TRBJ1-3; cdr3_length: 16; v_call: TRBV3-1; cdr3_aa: CASSQSDRGVGNTIYF; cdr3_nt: TGTGCCAGCAGCCAATCGGACAGGGGTGTCGGAAACACCATATATTTT